The rows below give T cell receptor beta chains drawn from one sample of a study of blood T cell repertoires in COVID-19. The protocol was immunoSEQ multiplex PCR, while the TCRdb copy is restricted to in-frame clones and leaves out a portion. This table has 380,000 or so clones, roughly 90% appearing once. Material for sequencing was PBMCs or T cells enriched from blood (not recorded which). The receptor source for this set is a woman in her 30s with acute COVID-19. CDR3s leave out the opening cysteine and the closing phenylalanine or tryptophan.

v_call	j_call	cdr3_aa
TRBV7-2	TRBJ1-1	ASSSAGGNTEAF
TRBV7-8	TRBJ1-6	ASSWRGQASSYNSPLH
TRBV19	TRBJ1-2	ASSIQGSYGYT
TRBV7-9	TRBJ2-3	ASSFPSTDTQY
TRBV4-1	TRBJ1-4	ASNRGGQGNEKLF
TRBV18	TRBJ1-2	ASSPQRDYGYT
TRBV7-2	TRBJ2-3	ASSSTARTSVGTDTQY
TRBV2	TRBJ1-2	ASSEALGLRSNYGYT
TRBV7-2	TRBJ2-7	ASSPLPGNAYEQY
TRBV19	TRBJ2-3	ASSSAGSTDTQY
TRBV3-1/TRBV3-2	TRBJ1-1	ASSRSGTEAF
TRBV19	TRBJ2-2	ASSTAGASGELF
TRBV19	TRBJ1-2	ASKWGRANYGYT
TRBV7-3	TRBJ1-6	ASSLRGDGSPLH
TRBV29-1	TRBJ2-4	SVASRLAGKQY
TRBV23-1	TRBJ1-6	ASSALYNSPLH
TRBV5-1	TRBJ2-5	ASALAGGMETQY
TRBV6-6	TRBJ1-4	ASSYEEGIGEKLF
TRBV2	TRBJ1-5	ASSDVVSNQPQH
TRBV5-8	TRBJ2-1	ASSHGTLYNEQF
TRBV3-1/TRBV3-2	TRBJ2-1	ASSQEGGRYNEQF
TRBV4-3	TRBJ2-3	ASSQGTTGKDTQY
TRBV2	TRBJ1-1	ASSGGPEAF
TRBV27	TRBJ1-1	ASSTDTNTEAF
TRBV7-3	TRBJ2-5	ASSYGLAGVSETQY
TRBV19	TRBJ2-7	ASSMRQGVDEQY
TRBV2	TRBJ1-2	ASRIQGAGGYT
TRBV12-2	TRBJ2-6	ASRLVTQPPSVSGANVLT
TRBV25-1	TRBJ2-3	ASSSGEAGTDTQY
TRBV28	TRBJ2-7	ASSIAGGEQY
TRBV3-1/TRBV3-2	TRBJ1-1	ASSQEWRQGAPGF
TRBV4-3	TRBJ1-5	ASSQQGSNQPQH
TRBV7-8	TRBJ1-2	ASSLSDSYGYT
TRBV24-1	TRBJ1-1	ATSDRDRAVRMNTEAF
TRBV12-2	TRBJ2-4	ASRPRGVGAKNIQY
TRBV7-2	TRBJ1-3	ASSLYSRTLTASGNTIY
TRBV5-5	TRBJ1-2	ASSRNRDYT
TRBV13	TRBJ1-3	ASSPDGGDTIY
TRBV10-3	TRBJ1-1	AIRRRQENTEAF
TRBV5-1	TRBJ1-1	ASSRKRQGATNTEAF
TRBV7-2	TRBJ2-7	ASSSTSGGAYEQY